Given below is one T cell receptor beta chain in context. This entry belongs to a study of T cell changes during pregnancy in multiple sclerosis. Method: immunoSEQ multiplex PCR; TCRdb's copy keeps in-frame clones and lacks some. The data contain tens of thousands of clones, 92% of them singletons. V lost 3 bases to trimming and J lost 2 bases; unmatched junction nucleotides: 8. In germline, CDR1 is SGHRS, CDR2 YFSETQ. This CDR3 is 16 amino acids long. Sequencing was performed on CD4+ T cells from peripheral blood mononuclear cells, taken in the second trimester of pregnancy. The rearrangement joins TRBV5-1 to TRBJ2-3, with 8 bases that match TRBD2. This clonotype originated in a female donor with multiple sclerosis, enrolled in a pregnancy study. In DNA form, the CDR3 reads TGCGCCAGCAGCTCTGCCCGGGGGGGGACCACAGATACGCAGTATTTT. This encodes CASSSARGGTTDTQYF.